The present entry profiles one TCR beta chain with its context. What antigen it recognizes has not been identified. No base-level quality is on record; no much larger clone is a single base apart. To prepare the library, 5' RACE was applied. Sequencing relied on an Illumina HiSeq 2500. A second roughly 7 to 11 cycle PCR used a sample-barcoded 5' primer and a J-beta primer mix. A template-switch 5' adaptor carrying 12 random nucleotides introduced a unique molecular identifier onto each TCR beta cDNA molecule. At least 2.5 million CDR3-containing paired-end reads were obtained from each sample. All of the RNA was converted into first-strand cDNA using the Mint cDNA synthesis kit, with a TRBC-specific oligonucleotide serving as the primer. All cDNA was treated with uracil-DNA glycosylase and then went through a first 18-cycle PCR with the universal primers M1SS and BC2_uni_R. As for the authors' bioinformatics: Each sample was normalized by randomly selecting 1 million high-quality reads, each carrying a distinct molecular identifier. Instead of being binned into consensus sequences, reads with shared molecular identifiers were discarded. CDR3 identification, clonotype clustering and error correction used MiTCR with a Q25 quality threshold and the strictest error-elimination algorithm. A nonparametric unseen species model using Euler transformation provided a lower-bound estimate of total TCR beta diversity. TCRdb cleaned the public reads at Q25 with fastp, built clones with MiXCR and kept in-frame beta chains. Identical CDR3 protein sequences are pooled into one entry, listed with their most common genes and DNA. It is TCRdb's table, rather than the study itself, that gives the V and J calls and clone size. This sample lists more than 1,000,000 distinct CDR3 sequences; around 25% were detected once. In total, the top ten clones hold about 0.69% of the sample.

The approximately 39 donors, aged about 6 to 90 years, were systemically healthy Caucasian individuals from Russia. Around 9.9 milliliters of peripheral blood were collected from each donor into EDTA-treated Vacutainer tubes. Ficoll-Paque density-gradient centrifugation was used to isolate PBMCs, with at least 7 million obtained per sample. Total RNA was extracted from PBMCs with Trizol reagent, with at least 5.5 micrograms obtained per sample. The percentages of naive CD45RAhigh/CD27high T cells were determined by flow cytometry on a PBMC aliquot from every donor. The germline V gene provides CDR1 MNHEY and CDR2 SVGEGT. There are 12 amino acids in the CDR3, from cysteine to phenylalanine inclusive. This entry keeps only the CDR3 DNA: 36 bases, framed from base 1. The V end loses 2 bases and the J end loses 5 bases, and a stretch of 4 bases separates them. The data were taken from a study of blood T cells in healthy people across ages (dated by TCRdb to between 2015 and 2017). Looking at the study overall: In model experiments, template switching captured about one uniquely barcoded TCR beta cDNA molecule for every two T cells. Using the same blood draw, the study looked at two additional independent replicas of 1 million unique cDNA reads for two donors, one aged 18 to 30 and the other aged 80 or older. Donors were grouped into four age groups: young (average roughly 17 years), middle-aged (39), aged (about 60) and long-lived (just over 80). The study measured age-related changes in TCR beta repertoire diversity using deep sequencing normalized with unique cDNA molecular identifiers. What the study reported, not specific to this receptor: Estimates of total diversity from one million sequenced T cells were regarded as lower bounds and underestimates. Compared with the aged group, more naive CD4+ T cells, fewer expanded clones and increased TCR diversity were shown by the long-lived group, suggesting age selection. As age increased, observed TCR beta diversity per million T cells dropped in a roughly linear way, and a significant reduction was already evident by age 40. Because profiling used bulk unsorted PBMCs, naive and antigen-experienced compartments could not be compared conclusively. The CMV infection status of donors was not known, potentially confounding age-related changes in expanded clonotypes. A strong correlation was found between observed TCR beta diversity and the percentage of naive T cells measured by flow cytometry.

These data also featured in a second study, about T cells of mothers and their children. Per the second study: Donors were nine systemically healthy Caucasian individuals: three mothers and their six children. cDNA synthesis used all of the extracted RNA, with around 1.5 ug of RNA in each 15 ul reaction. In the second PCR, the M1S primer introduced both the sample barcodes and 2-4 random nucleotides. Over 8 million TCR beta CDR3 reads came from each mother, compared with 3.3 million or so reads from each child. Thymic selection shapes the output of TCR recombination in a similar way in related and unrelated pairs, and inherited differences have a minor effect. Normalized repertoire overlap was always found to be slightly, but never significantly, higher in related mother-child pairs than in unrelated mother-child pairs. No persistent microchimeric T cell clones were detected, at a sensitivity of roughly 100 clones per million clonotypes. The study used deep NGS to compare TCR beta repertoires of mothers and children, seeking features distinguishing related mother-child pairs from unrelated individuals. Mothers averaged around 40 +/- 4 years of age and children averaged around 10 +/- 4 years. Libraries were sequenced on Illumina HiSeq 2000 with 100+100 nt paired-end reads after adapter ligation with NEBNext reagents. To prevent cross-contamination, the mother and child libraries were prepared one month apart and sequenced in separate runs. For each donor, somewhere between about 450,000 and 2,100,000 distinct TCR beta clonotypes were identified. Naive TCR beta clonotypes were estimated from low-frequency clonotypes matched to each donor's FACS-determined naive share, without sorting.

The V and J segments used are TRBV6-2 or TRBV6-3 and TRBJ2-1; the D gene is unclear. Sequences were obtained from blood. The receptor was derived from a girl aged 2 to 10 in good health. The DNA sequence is TGTGCCAGCAGTTACAAAGACAATGAGCAGTTCTTC. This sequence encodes CASSYKDNEQFF.